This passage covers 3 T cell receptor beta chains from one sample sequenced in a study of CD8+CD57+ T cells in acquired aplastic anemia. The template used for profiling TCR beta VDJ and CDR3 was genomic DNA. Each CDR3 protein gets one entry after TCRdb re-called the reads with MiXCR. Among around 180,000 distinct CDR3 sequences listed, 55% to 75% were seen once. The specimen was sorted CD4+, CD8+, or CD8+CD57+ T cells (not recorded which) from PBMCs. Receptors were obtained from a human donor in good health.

The CDR3 nucleotides are TGTGCCAGCAGCTTAGTGGGACTGGCGGATACGCAGTATTTT. Its protein is CASSLVGLADTQYF. V and J are TRBV7-9 and TRBJ2-3; possible D gene TRBD2, 6 bases. Germline V gene data show CDR1 as SEHNR and CDR2 as FQNEAQ (reference sequence). The CDR3 covers 14 residues. The ends were cut back, 1 base at V and 6 bases at J, with 11 bases in the middle.

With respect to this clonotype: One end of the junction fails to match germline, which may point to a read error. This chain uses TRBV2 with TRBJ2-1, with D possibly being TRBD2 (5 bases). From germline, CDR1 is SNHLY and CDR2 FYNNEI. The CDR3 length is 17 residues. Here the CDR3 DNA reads TGTGCCAGCAGTGAAGAGGCCTCTAGCCTCTCCTACAATGAGCAGCTCTTC. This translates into CASSEEASSLSYNEQLF.

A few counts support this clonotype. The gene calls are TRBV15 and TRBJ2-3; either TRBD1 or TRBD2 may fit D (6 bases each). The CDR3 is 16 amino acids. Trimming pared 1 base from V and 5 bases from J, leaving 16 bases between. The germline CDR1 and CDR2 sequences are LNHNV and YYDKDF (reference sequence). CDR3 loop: CATSRALEGGRDTQYF. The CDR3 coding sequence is TGTGCCACCAGCAGAGCCCTTGAGGGGGGCCGAGATACGCAGTATTTT.